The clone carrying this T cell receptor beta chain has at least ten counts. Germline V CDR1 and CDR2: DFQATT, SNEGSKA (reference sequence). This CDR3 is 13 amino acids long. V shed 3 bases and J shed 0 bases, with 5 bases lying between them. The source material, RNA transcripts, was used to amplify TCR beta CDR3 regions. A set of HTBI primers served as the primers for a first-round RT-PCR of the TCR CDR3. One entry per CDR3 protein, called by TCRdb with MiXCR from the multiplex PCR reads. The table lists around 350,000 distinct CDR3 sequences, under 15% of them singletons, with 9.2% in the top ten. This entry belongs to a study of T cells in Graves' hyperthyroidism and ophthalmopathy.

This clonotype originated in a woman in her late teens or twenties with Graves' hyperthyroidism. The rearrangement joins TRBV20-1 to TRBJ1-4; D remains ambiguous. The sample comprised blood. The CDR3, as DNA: TGCAGTGCTAGTGACGCAACTAATGAAAAACTGTTTTTT. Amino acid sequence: CSASDATNEKLFF.